Listed here is a single T cell receptor beta chain. Its antigen is unknown. Per the germline V gene, CDR1 is MGHRA and CDR2 is YSYEKL. The germline V and J ends were trimmed by 3 bases and 6 bases, with 14 bases remaining between them. This CDR3 has 14 residues. The sample belongs to a study of cytomegalovirus exposure and HLA in healthy donors. Background on the study: From HLA-typed donors, an early data release held around 80 million unique TCRs. The study, taken as a whole, reports: The majority of TCR sequences were rare, yet some public TCRs appeared in many donors. Later work found most CMV-associated TCR beta chains apparently HLA-restricted.

The primer mix had 60 Vbeta and 13 Jbeta primers. Sequenced by immunoSEQ multiplex PCR; TCRdb stores in-frame clones only, minus some. Here the sample spans around 100,000 clones, approximately 58% being singletons. Material: PBMCs. The chain uses TRBV4-1 and TRBJ1-1, with D perhaps matching TRBD1 (5 bases). The clonotype was recovered from a woman in her twenties or thirties in good health and CMV-seronegative. The CDR3 region is CASSQARGRAEAFF. DNA for the CDR3: TGCGCCAGCAGCCAGGCCCGGGGGAGGGCTGAAGCTTTCTTT.